A single sample is the source of the 2 T cell receptor beta chains below, sequenced in a study of blood T cell repertoires in COVID-19. Sequencing was performed with immunoSEQ multiplex PCR; in TCRdb, only in-frame clones are kept and a portion is missing. The table lists under 8,000 clones, 80% to 90% of them singletons. Sample: peripheral blood. Source of these receptors: an elderly man with active COVID-19.

V usage is TRBV7-9 and J usage is TRBJ1-4; TRBD1 might be the D (5 bases). The germline V gene has CDR1 SEHNR and CDR2 FQNEAQ (reference sequence). CDR3 length: 15 amino acids. Trimming took 3 bases from V and 3 from J, leaving 11 bases between them. CDR3 nucleotide sequence: TGTGCCAGCAGCTTGACGGGGGTGTCTAATGAAAAACTGTTTTTT. It yields the protein CASSLTGVSNEKLFF.

With regard to this clone: Its ends do not fully match the called genes, so a read error is possible. The V gene is TRBV7-7, the J gene TRBJ2-1; D not certain. The germline V gene encodes CDR1 SSHAT and CDR2 FNYEAQ (reference sequence). The CDR3 length is 13 residues. CDR3 in DNA: TGTGCTAGCAGCTCTCGACAAGGCAATGAGCAGTTCTTC. This encodes CASSSRQGNEQFF.